The 19 T cell receptor beta chains presented below share a single source sample, sequenced in a study of human T cells and chemical hapten exposure (dated by TCRdb to about 2021). This specimen's time point label, interpreted: patch test 2, 6 weeks after DPC sensitization. The treatment or condition label corresponds to: therapeutic diphenylcyclopropenone sensitization with weekly scalp DPC. The library relied on RACE. Data came from a NextSeq 500. Through fastp at Q25 and MiXCR, TCRdb rebuilt clones from the public reads, retaining in-frame beta chains. Duplicate CDR3 protein sequences are folded into a single record with the most common DNA and genes. Here the sample has approximately 350,000 distinct CDR3 sequences; about 6.3% occur a single time. The ten largest clonotypes hold around 5.8% of the sample. Here the sequenced sample was whole blood, taken in connection with sensitization to the hapten diphenylcyclopropenone (DPC). The receptors here all came from a woman between 18 and 29 years old with alopecia areata. Some clones in this sample may be carry-over from other donors' samples.

V gene TRBV29-1 combines with J gene TRBJ2-7; D could derive from TRBD1 or TRBD2 (5 bases each). This CDR3 is built from 15 residues. Trimming removed 8 bases from V and 0 bases from J, with 20 bases in between. Germline CDR1 and CDR2: SQVTM and ANQGSEA. The CDR3 region is CSRGHGTGNSYEQYF. DNA for the CDR3: TGCAGCAGAGGCCACGGGACGGGAAACTCCTACGAGCAGTACTTC.

The CDR3 region is CSVGGENDGYTF. CDR3 nucleotides: TGCAGCGTTGGAGGGGAAAATGACGGCTACACCTTC. The chain carries TRBV29-1 and TRBJ1-2; D is perhaps TRBD1 (5 bases). CDR3 length: 12 residues. CDR1 and CDR2 from the germline V gene are SQVTM and ANQGSEA. V was cut by 4 bases and J by 8 bases, with 14 bases left in between.

A few counts support this clonotype. The V call is TRBV3-1, the J call TRBJ2-1; tentative D call: TRBD1 (6 bases). This CDR3 has 14 residues. Germline values: CDR1 LGHDT, CDR2 YNNKEL (reference sequence). The V end was cut by 1 base, the J end by 8 bases, with 12 bases between. Written as DNA, the CDR3 is TGTGCCAGCAGCCAAGGGGAAGGGGGATATGAGCAGTTCTTC. Its translation is CASSQGEGGYEQFF.

This clonotype was picked up many times. The rearrangement links TRBV20-1 to TRBJ2-4; D unclear. This CDR3 comprises 11 residues. In germline, CDR1 is DFQATT, CDR2 SNEGSKA (reference sequence). The V end was cut by 6 bases, the J end by 6 bases, with 9 bases between. The CDR3 reads CSALYTNIQYF. CDR3 nucleotides: TGCAGTGCCCTATATACAAACATTCAGTACTTC.

In its sample, this clonotype was seen a few times. The rearrangement links TRBV3-1 to TRBJ1-5; possibly TRBD1 for D (6 bases). The CDR3 loop spans 15 amino acids. Between the trimmed V and J ends, which lost 0 bases and 5 bases, there was a span of 11 bases. Germline values: CDR1 LGHDT, CDR2 YNNKEL (reference sequence). The CDR3 bases are TGTGCCAGCAGCCAAGATACAGGGCGACATCAGCCCCAGCATTTT. It translates to CASSQDTGRHQPQHF.

This clonotype was counted only a few times. V gene TRBV20-1 combines with J gene TRBJ1-5; 10 positions match TRBD1. V shed 3 bases, J shed 0 bases, and the junction held 2 bases outside the gene matches. CDR3 length: 15 amino acids. Germline values: CDR1 DFQATT, CDR2 SNEGSKA (reference sequence). The CDR3 DNA follows: TGCAGTGCTAGGGGGGACAGGGGTAGCAATCAGCCCCAGCATTTT. Its protein product is CSARGDRGSNQPQHF.

V usage is TRBV7-2 and J usage is TRBJ2-1; D is perhaps TRBD1 (5 bases). Looked up from germline, CDR1 is SGHTA and CDR2 is FQGNSA. This CDR3 comprises 15 residues. Trimming left V 5 bases short and J 8 bases short, with 19 bases between. The CDR3 protein is CASSRTGQGAYEQFF. The CDR3 region has the DNA TGTGCCAGCAGCCGAACGGGTCAGGGCGCGTATGAGCAGTTCTTC.

This chain uses TRBV27 with TRBJ1-6; 8 nucleotides align to TRBD1. V shed 5 bases and J 8 bases; nucleotides not matched to a gene: 14. Germline CDR1 reads MNHEY; CDR2 reads SMNVEV (reference sequence). The length of the CDR3 is 17 residues. CDR3 coding DNA: TGTGCCAGCAGTACAAATCGATTGGACAGGGAATATTCACCCCTCCACTTT. This translates into CASSTNRLDREYSPLHF.

This clonotype was picked up many times. This chain uses TRBV7-2 with TRBJ2-6, with TRBD2 as a possible D gene (6 bases). The ends were cut back, 2 bases at V and 0 bases at J, with 20 bases in the middle. This CDR3 has 20 residues. The germline V gene has CDR1 SGHTA and CDR2 FQGNSA. CDR3 residues: CASSLKPGLLPSSGANVLTF. CDR3 nucleotide sequence: TGTGCCAGCAGCTTAAAGCCGGGACTCCTGCCAAGCTCTGGGGCCAACGTCCTGACTTTC.

This clonotype was seen a handful of times. The chain employs TRBV29-1 and TRBJ1-1; 7 bases map to TRBD1. Germline V lookup: CDR1 SQVTM, CDR2 ANQGSEA. This CDR3 has 14 amino acids. The V segment lost 3 bases and the J segment 1 base; nucleotides outside the gene matches: 5. This CDR3 reads CSVENRGRNTEAFF. For the CDR3, the DNA is TGCAGCGTTGAGAACAGGGGTAGGAACACTGAAGCTTTCTTT.

This clonotype was detected only a few times. The chain recombines TRBV7-8 with TRBJ2-3; weak D call: TRBD1 (5 bases). V lost 10 bases, J lost 2 bases, and 19 bases lay in between. Germline CDR1 is SGHVS and CDR2 is FQNEAQ. The CDR3 is 15 residues long. The CDR3 sequence is CATARRDLFTDTQYF. The CDR3 DNA follows: TGTGCCACCGCCCGCAGGGATTTGTTCACAGATACGCAGTATTTT.

The chain carries TRBV27 and TRBJ1-6; D is ambiguous. CDR1 is MNHEY, CDR2 SMNVEV, per germline (reference sequence). This CDR3 has 13 residues. V was cut by 5 bases and J by 9 bases, with 11 bases left in between. CDR3 residues: CASSPVSSSPLHF. DNA for the CDR3: TGTGCCAGCAGTCCGGTATCTAGTTCACCCCTCCACTTT.

The J gene is TRBJ2-7, the V gene TRBV7-9; 10 nucleotides agree with TRBD1. Germline CDR1 SEHNR, CDR2 FQNEAQ (reference sequence). The CDR3 totals 14 residues. V lost 11 bases, J lost 1 base, and 8 bases stayed unmatched. CDR3 residues: CAGSRTGGSYEQYF. In nucleotides, the CDR3 is TGTGCCGGGTCCCGGACAGGGGGTTCCTACGAGCAGTACTTC.

This clonotype has ten or more counts. V usage is TRBV3-1 and J usage is TRBJ1-5; weak D call: TRBD1 (5 bases). CDR1 is LGHDT, CDR2 YNNKEL, per germline (reference sequence). The V and J ends lost 0 bases and 5 bases respectively, with 11 bases between them. CDR3 size: 15 residues. The CDR3 sequence is CASSQDLQADQPQHF. The CDR3, as DNA: TGTGCCAGCAGCCAAGATCTACAGGCCGATCAGCCCCAGCATTTT.

The chain combines TRBV5-5 with TRBJ2-4; maybe TRBD1 (5 bases). V was cut by 4 bases and J by 8 bases, with 16 bases left in between. This CDR3 comprises 14 residues. Germline CDR1 reads SGHKS; CDR2 reads YYEKEE (reference sequence). The CDR3 DNA follows: TGTGCCAGCAGCCCGCAGGGTCCCGGTTACATTCAGTACTTC. This gives the protein CASSPQGPGYIQYF. The full variable domain, with the rest looked up from reference TRBV5-5 and TRBJ2-4, is DAGVTQSPTHLIKTRGQQVTLRCSPISGHKSVSWYQQVLGQGPQFIFQYYEKEERGRGNFPDRFSARQFPNYSSELNVNALLLGDSALYLCASSPQGPGYIQYFGAGTRLSVL.

At least ten counts were recorded for this clonotype. The chain joins TRBV20-1 to TRBJ2-5; 7 nucleotides agree with TRBD2. The V and J ends lost 5 bases and 0 bases, in that order; junction bases with no gene match: 9. Germline lookup yields CDR1 DFQATT and CDR2 SNEGSKA (reference sequence). The length of the CDR3 is 15 residues. For the CDR3, the DNA is TGCAGTGCTGGGAGCGGGGCGACGTACCAAGAGACCCAGTACTTC. It encodes CSAGSGATYQETQYF.

The chain combines TRBV18 with TRBJ2-3; D is undetermined. The CDR3 runs 16 residues. Germline V CDR1 and CDR2: KGHSH, LQKENI. V was trimmed by 3 bases and J by 0 bases, leaving 13 bases between them. For the CDR3, the DNA is TGTGCCAGCTCACCCGTGCGGAGTACTAGCACAGATACGCAGTATTTT. As protein: CASSPVRSTSTDTQYF.

This clonotype was picked up many times. The CDR3 sequence is CASKWPGSSYNEQFF. The CDR3 coding sequence is TGTGCCAGCAAGTGGCCGGGGAGCTCCTACAATGAGCAGTTCTTC. J is TRBJ2-1 and V is TRBV5-5; TRBD2 might be the D (5 bases). Germline V gene lookup returns CDR1 SGHKS and CDR2 YYEKEE (reference sequence). The V end lost 6 bases, the J end lost 0 bases, and 13 bases lay between the germline ends. The CDR3 covers 15 residues.

This clonotype was seen only a few times. The chain carries TRBV5-4 and TRBJ2-7, with D hard to call. In germline, CDR1 is SGHNT, CDR2 YYREEE (reference sequence). V lost 0 bases to trimming and J lost 2 bases, with 9 bases between them. The CDR3 is 14 residues long. This CDR3 reads CASSLGSVAYEQYF. The CDR3 DNA is TGTGCCAGCAGCTTGGGCAGTGTAGCCTACGAGCAGTACTTC.